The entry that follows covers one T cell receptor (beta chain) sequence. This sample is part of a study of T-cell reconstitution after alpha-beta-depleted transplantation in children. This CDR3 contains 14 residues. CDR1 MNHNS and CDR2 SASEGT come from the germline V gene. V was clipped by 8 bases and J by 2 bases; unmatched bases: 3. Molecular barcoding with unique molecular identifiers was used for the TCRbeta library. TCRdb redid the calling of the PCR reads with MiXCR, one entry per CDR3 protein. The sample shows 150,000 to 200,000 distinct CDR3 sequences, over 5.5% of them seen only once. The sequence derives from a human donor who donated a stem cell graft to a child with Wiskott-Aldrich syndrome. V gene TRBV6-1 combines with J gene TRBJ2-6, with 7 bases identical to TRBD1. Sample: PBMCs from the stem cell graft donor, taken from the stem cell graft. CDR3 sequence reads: CASSTGTGANVLTF. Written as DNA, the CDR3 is TGTGCCAGCTCGACAGGGACTGGGGCCAACGTCCTGACTTTC.